A single T cell receptor (beta chain) is shown here with its context. This record comes from a study of technical replicates of blood from a handful of donors. V dropped 10 bases and J dropped 0 bases, with 12 bases sitting between them. The CDR3 spans 13 residues. Germline V gene lookup returns CDR1 MNHNS and CDR2 SASEGT. The method was immunoSEQ multiplex PCR; TCRdb's version includes in-frame clones alone and lacks a portion of them. Of some 64,000 clones listed, around 85% are singletons. Sequenced: PBMCs. The genes are TRBV6-1 and TRBJ1-1; D ambiguous. The clonotype comes from a human donor in good health. Some clones in this sample may be carry-over from other donors' samples. CDR3 bases: TGTGCCACCCAAAAACTTCTGAACACTGAAGCTTTCTTT. Translation: CATQKLLNTEAFF.